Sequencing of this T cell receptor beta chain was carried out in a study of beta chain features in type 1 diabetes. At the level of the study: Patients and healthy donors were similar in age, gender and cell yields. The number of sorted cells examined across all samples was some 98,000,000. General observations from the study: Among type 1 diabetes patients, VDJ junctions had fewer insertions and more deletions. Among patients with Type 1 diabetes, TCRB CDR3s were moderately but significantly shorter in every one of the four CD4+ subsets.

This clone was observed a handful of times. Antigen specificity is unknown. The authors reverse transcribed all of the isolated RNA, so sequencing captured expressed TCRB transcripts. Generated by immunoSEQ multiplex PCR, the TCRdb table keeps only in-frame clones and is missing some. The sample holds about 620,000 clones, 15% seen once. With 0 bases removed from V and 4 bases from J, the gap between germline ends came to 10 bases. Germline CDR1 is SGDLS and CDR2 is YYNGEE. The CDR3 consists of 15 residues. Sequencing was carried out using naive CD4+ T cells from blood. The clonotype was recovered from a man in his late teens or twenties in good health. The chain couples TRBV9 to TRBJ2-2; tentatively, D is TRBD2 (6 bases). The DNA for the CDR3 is TGTGCCAGCAGCGTAGGGGGACTTTTCACCGGGGAGCTGTTTTTT. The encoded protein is CASSVGGLFTGELFF. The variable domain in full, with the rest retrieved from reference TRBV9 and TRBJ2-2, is DSGVTQTPKHLITATGQRVTLRCSPRSGDLSVYWYQQSLDQGLQFLIQYYNGEERAKGNILERFSAQQFPDLHSELNLSSLELGDSALYFCASSVGGLFTGELFFGEGSRLTVL.